The 29 T cell receptor beta chains given below trace back to one sample, sequenced in a study of glioma-infiltrating T cells. Using RNA template, CDR3s of TCR alpha and beta were amplified with iRepertoire arm-PCR. From the multiplex PCR reads, TCRdb called clonotypes with MiXCR, one entry per CDR3 protein. The sample holds about 140,000 distinct CDR3 sequences; about 39% are singletons and the top ten take 20%. What was sequenced was glioma tissue, nonneoplastic brain tissue, or PBMCs (not recorded which). These receptor sequences come from a human donor with low-grade glioma or glioblastoma, undergoing nonglioma brain surgery, or in good health (not recorded which).

The chain recombines TRBV20-1 with TRBJ2-4; the D gene is possibly TRBD1 (5 bases). Trimming removed 1 base from V and 3 bases from J, with 13 bases in between. Germline values: CDR1 DFQATT, CDR2 SNEGSKA (reference sequence). CDR3 length equals 15 residues. The DNA for the CDR3 is TGCAGTGCTAGAGCTTCCGCAACAGGCAAAAACATTCAGTACTTC. Translation gives CSARASATGKNIQYF.

This clonotype was detected many times. The chain combines TRBV20-1 with TRBJ2-1; TRBD2 aligns across 8 bases. V lost 5 bases to trimming and J lost 7 bases; unmatched junction nucleotides: 16. Germline lookup yields CDR1 DFQATT and CDR2 SNEGSKA (reference sequence). The CDR3 contains 16 residues. CDR3 loop: CSALKIAGNPGNEQFF. The CDR3 DNA reads TGCAGTGCTCTTAAAATAGCGGGGAACCCTGGGAATGAGCAGTTCTTC.

The J gene is TRBJ1-6, the V gene TRBV6-1; 10 positions match TRBD1. Germline CDR1 and CDR2: MNHNS and SASEGT. J gave up 7 bases and V 3 bases, and 3 bases lay outside the gene matches. The CDR3 consists of 15 residues. CDR3 protein: CASSDGGQGNSPLHF. CDR3 DNA sequence: TGTGCCAGCAGTGATGGGGGACAGGGGAATTCACCCCTCCACTTT.

This clonotype was detected a few times. This chain joins TRBV20-1 and TRBJ2-5; 8 nucleotides agree with TRBD2. The J segment lost 4 bases and the V segment lost 1 base, leaving 5 bases of the junction unmatched. The CDR3 is 14 amino acids. CDR1 and CDR2 from the germline V gene are DFQATT and SNEGSKA (reference sequence). DNA of the CDR3: TGCAGTGCTAGAGCGGGGGGGGGTGCAGAGACCCAGTACTTC. This sequence encodes CSARAGGGAETQYF.

This clonotype was picked up many times. The V call is TRBV6-1, the J call TRBJ1-1; no firm D call. V was trimmed by 6 bases and J by 2 bases, leaving 13 bases between them. Germline V gene sequence: CDR1 MNHNS, CDR2 SASEGT. The CDR3 consists of 14 residues. This chain's CDR3 is CASRAAGINTEAFF. The CDR3 DNA reads TGTGCCAGCAGAGCCGCCGGGATAAACACTGAAGCTTTCTTT.

The V and J genes are TRBV15 and TRBJ2-1, with D possibly matching TRBD2 (5 bases). V shed 0 bases and J shed 12 bases, with 24 bases lying between them. The CDR3 loop spans 17 amino acids. Germline values: CDR1 LNHNV, CDR2 YYDKDF (reference sequence). CDR3 nucleotide sequence: TGTGCCACCAGCAGAGATGAGGGCCTCTATATGAATACGGTGCAGTTCTTC. Translated, it gives CATSRDEGLYMNTVQFF.

The rearrangement joins TRBV5-1 to TRBJ2-7; 7 positions agree with TRBD2. Losses at the gene ends were 3 bases for V and 2 bases for J; bases not matched to a gene: 5. This CDR3 is built from 14 residues. Germline V gives CDR1 SGHRS, CDR2 YFSETQ. The CDR3 region has the DNA TGCGCCAGCAGCTCAGGCGGGAGTACCTACGAGCAGTACTTC. Amino acids: CASSSGGSTYEQYF.

V and J are TRBV10-3 and TRBJ1-2, with D perhaps TRBD1 (5 bases). This CDR3 comprises 12 residues. The V and J ends lost 10 bases and 8 bases respectively, with 17 bases between them. Germline CDR1 ENHRY, CDR2 SYGVKD. CDR3 loop: CATGGQGVGYTF. CDR3 DNA: TGTGCCACCGGAGGGCAGGGAGTCGGCTACACCTTC.

Of note for this clonotype: This may come from a read error, since a much larger clone is one base off. This sequence joins TRBV6-1 and TRBJ2-7; perhaps TRBD1 as D (5 bases). The CDR3 has 11 amino acids. V was trimmed by 7 bases and J by 3 bases, leaving 7 bases between them. The germline CDR1 and CDR2 sequences are MNHNS and SASEGT. The CDR3 DNA sequence: TGTGCCAGCACCGACAGCTACGAGCAGTACTTC. It is translated as CASTDSYEQYF.

The chain couples TRBV18 to TRBJ1-1; D gene uncertain. CDR1 and CDR2 from the germline V gene are KGHSH and LQKENI. The CDR3 loop spans 14 amino acids. V was cut by 2 bases and J by 6 bases, with 13 bases left in between. The chain's CDR3 is CASSPTTGRAEAFF. The DNA for the CDR3 is TGTGCCAGCTCACCAACTACCGGGCGGGCTGAAGCTTTCTTT.

This clonotype was seen only a few times. The CDR3 DNA reads as TGTGCCAGCAGCGCCGACCGGAATGAAAAACTGTTTTTT. Encoded protein: CASSADRNEKLFF. The chain is built from TRBV2 and TRBJ1-4; D gene ambiguous. Germline V gene lookup returns CDR1 SNHLY and CDR2 FYNNEI. The CDR3 is 13 residues long. Trimming cost V 6 bases and J 5 bases, with 10 bases left between them.

The J gene is TRBJ2-7, the V gene TRBV2; unclear D gene. This CDR3 spans 12 amino acids. Per the germline V gene, CDR1 is SNHLY and CDR2 is FYNNEI. Trimming took 8 bases from V and 3 from J, leaving 11 bases between them. The chain's CDR3 is CASAYSIYEQYF. The CDR3 nucleotides read TGTGCCAGCGCATACTCAATCTACGAGCAGTACTTC.

Details on this clonotype: A much larger clonotype is one base distant, so this may be a read error. The chain couples TRBV6-1 to TRBJ2-3; TRBD1 aligns across 9 bases. This CDR3 contains 14 residues. CDR1 is MNHNS, CDR2 SASEGT, per germline. V gave up 6 bases and J gave up 7 bases; unmatched junction bases: 8. Here the CDR3 reads CASSQGQGAYTQYF. For the CDR3, the DNA is TGTGCCAGCAGCCAGGGACAGGGAGCATATACGCAGTATTTT.

The rearrangement joins TRBV20-1 to TRBJ2-3; 7 bases are a match to TRBD2. The V segment lost 6 bases and the J segment 2 bases; nucleotides outside the gene matches: 11. The CDR3 covers 15 residues. In germline, CDR1 is DFQATT, CDR2 SNEGSKA (reference sequence). CDR3 coding DNA: TGCAGTGCGCCGCCCGTGCGGGGGTCCACAGATACGCAGTATTTT. Amino acids: CSAPPVRGSTDTQYF.

The chain is built from TRBV3-1 and TRBJ2-6; 9 bases line up with TRBD2. The CDR3 has 16 residues. V shed 6 bases and J 5 bases; nucleotides not matched to a gene: 8. Germline-derived CDR1 and CDR2 are LGHDT and YNNKEL (reference sequence). The CDR3 reads CASSFSGSFRANVLTF. CDR3 in DNA: TGTGCCAGCAGTTTTAGCGGGAGCTTCCGGGCCAACGTCCTGACTTTC.

V is TRBV20-1 and J is TRBJ2-5; the D gene is possibly TRBD2 (5 bases). Looked up from germline, CDR1 is DFQATT and CDR2 is SNEGSKA (reference sequence). This CDR3 is 14 amino acids long. Trimming took off 8 bases at V and 1 base at J, with 17 bases between the two ends. The CDR3 bases are TGCAGTACAACCTCCCGAGGGTTCCAAGAGACCCAGTACTTC. The encoded protein is CSTTSRGFQETQYF.

On this clonotype itself: A single base separates this from a much larger clone, so it may be a read error. CDR3: CASSEQGMGNQPKHF. CDR3 nucleotides: TGTGCCAGCAGTGAACAGGGGATGGGCAATCAGCCCAAGCATTTT. V and J are TRBV6-1 and TRBJ1-5, with a weak D call TRBD1 (6 bases). This CDR3 is 15 amino acids long. CDR1 and CDR2 (germline): MNHNS, SASEGT.

The table lists this clonotype with a few counts. The J gene is TRBJ1-2, the V gene TRBV20-1; 8 nucleotides match TRBD1. This CDR3 comprises 14 residues. Trimming removed 5 bases from V and 6 bases from J; junction bases left unmatched: 11. Germline loops: CDR1 DFQATT, CDR2 SNEGSKA (reference sequence). The DNA of the CDR3 is TGCAGTGCTGCCTCCGGGACAGGCAGGCATGGCTACACCTTC. Translating gives CSAASGTGRHGYTF.

The rearrangement links TRBV28 to TRBJ1-2; the D gene is possibly TRBD1 (6 bases). Germline lookup yields CDR1 MDHEN and CDR2 SYDVKM. The CDR3 loop spans 12 amino acids. Trimming pared 5 bases from V and 13 bases from J, leaving 17 bases between. Here the CDR3 DNA reads TGTGCCAGCAGTACCACAGGACAGATTACCACCTTC. This codes for CASSTTGQITTF.

In its sample, this clonotype was seen a few times. V gene TRBV6-1 combines with J gene TRBJ1-5; possible D gene TRBD1, 6 bases. With 6 bases removed from V and 7 bases from J, the gap between germline ends came to 10 bases. Germline lookup yields CDR1 MNHNS and CDR2 SASEGT. The CDR3 covers 12 residues. The CDR3 reads CASRGGGQPQHF. For the CDR3, the DNA is TGTGCCAGCAGGGGGGGCGGACAGCCCCAGCATTTT.

The chain recombines TRBV6-1 with TRBJ1-3; possible D gene TRBD1, 5 bases. The V gene's germline CDR1 is MNHNS and CDR2 SASEGT. Trimming took 5 bases from V and 0 from J, leaving 11 bases between them. The CDR3 is made up of 15 amino acids. The CDR3 loop reads CASSSDRISGNTIYF. CDR3 coding DNA: TGTGCCAGCAGTTCAGACAGAATCTCTGGAAACACCATATATTTT.

The chain couples TRBV7-2 to TRBJ2-3; perhaps TRBD1 as D (7 bases). Germline CDR1 is SGHTA and CDR2 is FQGNSA. The CDR3 runs 15 residues. The germline V and J ends were trimmed by 5 bases and 2 bases, with 14 bases remaining between them. DNA of the CDR3: TGTGCCAGCAGCCAGGGGGGACCCTCCACAGATACGCAGTATTTT. Its translation is CASSQGGPSTDTQYF.

This sequence joins TRBV3-1 and TRBJ2-3; D remains unclear. Germline assignment: CDR1 LGHDT and CDR2 YNNKEL (reference sequence). The length of the CDR3 is 15 residues. The germline V and J ends were trimmed by 2 bases and 0 bases, with 9 bases remaining between them. The CDR3 DNA reads TGTGCCAGCAGCCAACTGGAATCTAGCACAGATACGCAGTATTTT. It specifies CASSQLESSTDTQYF.

The rearrangement links TRBV15 to TRBJ1-4; D gene ambiguous. CDR3 size: 13 residues. Germline V CDR1 and CDR2: LNHNV, YYDKDF (reference sequence). Trimming stripped 1 base from V and 10 bases from J, with 10 bases between. The DNA for the CDR3 is TGTGCCACCAGCAGAGCTCGTTTGGGAAAACTGTTTTTT. This codes for CATSRARLGKLFF.

The chain carries TRBV7-2 and TRBJ1-2; D might be TRBD1 (6 bases). Germline V CDR1 and CDR2: SGHTA, FQGNSA. V was pared by 1 base and J by 6 bases, with 9 bases between. The CDR3 spans 13 residues. CDR3 loop: CASSLDREHGYTF. CDR3 DNA: TGTGCCAGCAGCTTAGACAGGGAACATGGCTACACCTTC.

This chain links TRBV15 with TRBJ1-1, with a tentative D call TRBD1 (5 bases). V lost 8 bases, J lost 1 base, and 14 bases lay in between. Germline CDR1 reads LNHNV; CDR2 reads YYDKDF (reference sequence). This CDR3 region has 14 residues. In DNA form, the CDR3 reads TGTGCCACCTCTTCGGGGCCGACGAACACTGAAGCTTTCTTT. Translation gives CATSSGPTNTEAFF.

V is TRBV2 and J is TRBJ1-1; D is unclear. The V and J ends lost 3 bases and 1 base respectively, with 6 bases between them. CDR1 SNHLY and CDR2 FYNNEI come from the germline V gene. The CDR3 runs to 13 residues. The DNA for the CDR3 is TGTGCCAGCAGTGATGAAAGGAACACTGAAGCTTTCTTT. Its translation: CASSDERNTEAFF.

Only a few counts were recorded for this clonotype. The rearrangement uses TRBV6-2 or TRBV6-3 and TRBJ1-1, with D hard to call. Germline CDR1 and CDR2: MNHEY and SVGEGT. Trimming took 6 bases from V and 0 from J, leaving 8 bases between them. The CDR3 runs 13 residues. CDR3 region: CASRDALNTEAFF. The CDR3, as DNA: TGTGCCAGCAGAGACGCCTTGAACACTGAAGCTTTCTTT.

This clonotype was recorded a few times. V gene TRBV28 combines with J gene TRBJ1-1; unclear D gene. There are 16 residues in the CDR3. V lost 2 bases and J lost 0, with 13 bases in between. The germline gives CDR1 MDHEN, CDR2 SYDVKM. CDR3 nucleotide sequence: TGTGCCAGCAGTTTAGCTGGCGCGAAGGTGAACACTGAAGCTTTCTTT. The encoded protein is CASSLAGAKVNTEAFF.